This T cell receptor (beta chain) was found in a study of T-cell memory formation after mild COVID-19. Study overall: TCR clusters were mostly donor specific. Study-wide findings and caveats: A subset of responding clones appeared in pre-infection memory, suggesting cross-reactive memory joined.

Between the trimmed V and J ends, which lost 2 bases and 6 bases, there was a span of 9 bases. The CDR3 is 13 amino acids. Germline CDR1 is SGHRS and CDR2 is YFSETQ. Each CDR3 protein is one row after TCRdb ran MiXCR on the 5' RACE reads. The repertoire holds hundreds of thousands of distinct CDR3 sequences, with about an eighth as singletons. For this clonotype: Its antigen is still unknown.

This rearrangement joins TRBV5-1 to TRBJ2-1; possibly TRBD1 for D (5 bases). Input material: PBMCs or a T cell subset sorted from them (not recorded which). The receptor comes from a man aged 18 to 29 who had mild COVID-19 (a few samples of this study predate the infection). Cell type and time point are not known. The CDR3, as DNA: TGCGCCAGCAGCTTAGGGGCTGGCAATGAGCAGTTCTTC. Translating gives CASSLGAGNEQFF. The complete variable domain, with remaining parts taken from reference TRBV5-1 and TRBJ2-1, reads KAGVTQTPRYLIKTRGQQVTLSCSPISGHRSVSWYQQTPGQGLQFLFEYFSETQRNKGNFPGRFSGRQFSNSRSEMNVSTLELGDSALYLCASSLGAGNEQFFGPGTRLTVL.